This TCR beta chain was found in a study of OX40 agonist ivuxolimab in advanced cancers. Study outcomes and limitations: The authors did not determine the antigen specificity of the expanded peripheral T cells. With doses of 0.1 to 3.0 mg/kg, CD4+ and CD8+ blood T cells had undergone clonal expansion by week 6.

Germline CDR1 reads SGDLS; CDR2 reads YYNGEE. Trimming pared 6 bases from V and 1 base from J, leaving 17 bases between. CDR3 size: 17 residues. With regard to this clone: Its antigen is as yet unknown.

Samples of blood were obtained at baseline, on cycle 4 day 1, and on cycle 7 day 1. The protocol was immunoSEQ multiplex PCR, while the TCRdb copy is restricted to in-frame clones and leaves out a portion. This table has about 64,000 clones, approximately 79% appearing once. The sequence was obtained from an adult with an advanced solid tumor such as melanoma, head and neck, liver or kidney cancer. The sample consisted of CD4+ or CD8+ T cells sorted from blood, taken in a trial of the OX40 agonist ivuxolimab. The J gene is TRBJ2-6, the V gene TRBV9; TRBD2 is a possible D gene (5 bases). CDR3 loop: CASTTMLGGSGANVLTF. The CDR3 DNA is TGTGCCAGCACAACGATGCTAGGCGGGTCTGGGGCCAACGTCCTGACTTTC.